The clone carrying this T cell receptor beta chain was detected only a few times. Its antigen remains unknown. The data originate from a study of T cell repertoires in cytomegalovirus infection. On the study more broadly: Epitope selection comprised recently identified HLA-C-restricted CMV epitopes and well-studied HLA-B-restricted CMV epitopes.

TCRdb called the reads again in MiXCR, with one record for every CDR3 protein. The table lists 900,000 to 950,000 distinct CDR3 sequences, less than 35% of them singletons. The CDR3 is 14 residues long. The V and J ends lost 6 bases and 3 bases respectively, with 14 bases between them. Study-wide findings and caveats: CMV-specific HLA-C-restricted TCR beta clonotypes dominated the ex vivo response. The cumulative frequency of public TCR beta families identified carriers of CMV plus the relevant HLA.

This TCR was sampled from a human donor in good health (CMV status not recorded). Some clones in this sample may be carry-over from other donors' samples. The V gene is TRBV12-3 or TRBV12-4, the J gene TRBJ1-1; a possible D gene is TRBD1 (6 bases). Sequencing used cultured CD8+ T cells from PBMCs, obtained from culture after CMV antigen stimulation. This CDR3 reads CASSPPGVDTEAFF. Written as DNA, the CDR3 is TGTGCCAGCAGCCCCCCAGGGGTGGACACTGAAGCTTTCTTT.